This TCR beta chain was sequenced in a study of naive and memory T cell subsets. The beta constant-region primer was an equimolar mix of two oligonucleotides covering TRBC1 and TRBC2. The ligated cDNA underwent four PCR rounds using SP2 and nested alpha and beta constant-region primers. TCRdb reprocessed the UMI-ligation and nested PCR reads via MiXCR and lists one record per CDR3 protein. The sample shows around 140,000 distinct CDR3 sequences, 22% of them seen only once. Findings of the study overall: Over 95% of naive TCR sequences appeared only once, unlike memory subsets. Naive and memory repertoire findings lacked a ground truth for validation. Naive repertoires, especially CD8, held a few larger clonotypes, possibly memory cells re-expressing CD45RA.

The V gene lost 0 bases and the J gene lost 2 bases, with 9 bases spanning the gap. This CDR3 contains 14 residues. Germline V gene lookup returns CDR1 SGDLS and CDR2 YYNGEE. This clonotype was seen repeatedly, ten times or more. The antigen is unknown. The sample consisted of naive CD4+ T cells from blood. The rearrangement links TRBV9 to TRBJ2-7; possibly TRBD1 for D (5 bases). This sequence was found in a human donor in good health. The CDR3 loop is CASSVGTTPYEQYF. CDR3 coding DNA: TGTGCCAGCAGCGTAGGGACAACGCCCTACGAGCAGTACTTC.